This T cell receptor beta chain originates from a study of T-cell reconstitution after alpha-beta-depleted transplantation in children. This clonotype was counted many times. The CDR3 runs 13 residues. The junction had 1 base not matched to a gene; V was cut back by 2 bases and J by 4 bases. As it was prepared, the TCRbeta library received unique molecular identifiers. Using its own MiXCR run on the PCR reads, TCRdb lists one record per CDR3 protein. In the table there are hundreds of thousands of distinct CDR3 sequences, roughly 15% of which are singletons. The V and J genes are TRBV12-3 or TRBV12-4 and TRBJ1-2, with 7 positions matching TRBD1. The sequence was obtained from a human donor who donated a stem cell graft to a child with acute myeloid leukemia. The sample consisted of PBMCs from the stem cell graft donor, taken from the stem cell graft. CDR3 loop: CASSLPGGYGYTF. CDR3 in DNA: TGTGCCAGCAGTTTACCAGGGGGCTATGGCTACACCTTC.